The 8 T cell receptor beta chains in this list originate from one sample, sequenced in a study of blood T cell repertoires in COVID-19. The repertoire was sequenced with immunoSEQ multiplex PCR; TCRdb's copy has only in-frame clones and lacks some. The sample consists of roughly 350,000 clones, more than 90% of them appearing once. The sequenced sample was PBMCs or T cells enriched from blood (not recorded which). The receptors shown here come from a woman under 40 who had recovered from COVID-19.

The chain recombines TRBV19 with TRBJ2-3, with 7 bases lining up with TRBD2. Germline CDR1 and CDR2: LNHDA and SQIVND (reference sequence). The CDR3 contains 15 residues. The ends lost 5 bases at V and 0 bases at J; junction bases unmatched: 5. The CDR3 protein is CASSSLAASTDTQYF. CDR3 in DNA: TGTGCCAGTAGTTCGCTAGCGGCTAGCACAGATACGCAGTATTTT.

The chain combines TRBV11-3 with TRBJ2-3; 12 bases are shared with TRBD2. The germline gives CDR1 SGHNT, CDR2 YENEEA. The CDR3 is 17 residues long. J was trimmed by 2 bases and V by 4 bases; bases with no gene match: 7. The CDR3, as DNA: TGTGCCAGCAGCTGGGGGGGGACTAGCGGGTTCACAGATACGCAGTATTTT. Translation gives CASSWGGTSGFTDTQYF.

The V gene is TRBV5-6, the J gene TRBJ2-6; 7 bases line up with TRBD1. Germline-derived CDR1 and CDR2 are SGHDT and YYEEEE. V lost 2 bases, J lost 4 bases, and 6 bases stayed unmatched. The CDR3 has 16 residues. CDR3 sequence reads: CASSFGRGKGANVLTF. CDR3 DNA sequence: TGTGCCAGCAGCTTTGGCAGGGGGAAAGGGGCCAACGTCCTGACTTTC.

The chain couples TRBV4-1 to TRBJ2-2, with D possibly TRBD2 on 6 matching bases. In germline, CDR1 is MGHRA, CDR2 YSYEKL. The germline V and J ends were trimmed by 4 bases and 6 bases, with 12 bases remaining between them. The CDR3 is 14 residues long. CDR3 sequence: CASSPHGGSGELFF. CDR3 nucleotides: TGCGCCAGCAGCCCCCATGGGGGGTCCGGGGAGCTGTTTTTT.

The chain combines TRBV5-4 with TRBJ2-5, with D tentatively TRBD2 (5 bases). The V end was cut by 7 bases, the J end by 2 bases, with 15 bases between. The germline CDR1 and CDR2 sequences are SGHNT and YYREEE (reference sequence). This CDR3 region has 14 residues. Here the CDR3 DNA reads TGTGCCAGCGGAGTGGACGGGAAACAAGAGACCCAGTACTTC. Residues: CASGVDGKQETQYF.

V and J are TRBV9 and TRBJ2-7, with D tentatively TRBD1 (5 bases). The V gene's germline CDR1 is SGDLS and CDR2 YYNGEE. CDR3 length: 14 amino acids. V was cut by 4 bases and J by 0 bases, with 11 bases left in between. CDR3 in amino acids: CASSPQGSSYEQYF. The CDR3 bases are TGTGCCAGCAGCCCCCAGGGCAGCTCCTACGAGCAGTACTTC.

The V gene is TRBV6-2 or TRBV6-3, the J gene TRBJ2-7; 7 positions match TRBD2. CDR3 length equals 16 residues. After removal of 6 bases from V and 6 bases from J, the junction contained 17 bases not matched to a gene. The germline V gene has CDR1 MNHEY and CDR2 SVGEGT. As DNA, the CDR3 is TGTGCCAGCAGCTTACACCCCCCGGAAGGCGGGGGCGAGCAGTACTTC. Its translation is CASSLHPPEGGGEQYF.

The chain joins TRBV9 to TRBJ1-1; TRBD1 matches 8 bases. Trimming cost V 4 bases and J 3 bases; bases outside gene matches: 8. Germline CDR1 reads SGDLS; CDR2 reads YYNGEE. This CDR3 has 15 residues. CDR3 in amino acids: CASSLWTGMDTEAFF. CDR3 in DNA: TGTGCCAGCAGCCTATGGACAGGGATGGACACTGAAGCTTTCTTT.